This TCR beta chain is from a study of HIV-infected patients and healthy controls. Overall study results and limits: MAIT alpha-chain CDR3s were frequent in healthy controls, depleted in HIV+.

cDNA was made from around 0.5 ug RNA using alpha and beta constant primers. Separate chain-specific third strand synthesis with multiplexing indices produced the alpha and beta libraries. TCRdb fed the 5' RACE reads into MiXCR, producing one record per CDR3 protein. The table shows 10,000 or so distinct CDR3 sequences, with roughly 6.1% occurring only once. The germline V gene encodes CDR1 GTSNPN and CDR2 SVGIG (reference sequence). V lost 2 bases and J 10 bases, leaving 6 bases between the germline ends. The CDR3 has 11 amino acids. The repertoire came from unfractionated whole blood and reflected all unsorted peripheral T cells. In its sample, this clonotype ranks as medium-sized (0.01 to 0.1%). As yet, its antigen is unknown.

The rearrangement uses TRBV30 and TRBJ1-6; D gene uncertain. The receptor's source is an adult in good health. The sample was blood. DNA of the CDR3: TGTGCCTGGAGTCTGGGGTCACCCCTCCACTTT. Protein product: CAWSLGSPLHF.